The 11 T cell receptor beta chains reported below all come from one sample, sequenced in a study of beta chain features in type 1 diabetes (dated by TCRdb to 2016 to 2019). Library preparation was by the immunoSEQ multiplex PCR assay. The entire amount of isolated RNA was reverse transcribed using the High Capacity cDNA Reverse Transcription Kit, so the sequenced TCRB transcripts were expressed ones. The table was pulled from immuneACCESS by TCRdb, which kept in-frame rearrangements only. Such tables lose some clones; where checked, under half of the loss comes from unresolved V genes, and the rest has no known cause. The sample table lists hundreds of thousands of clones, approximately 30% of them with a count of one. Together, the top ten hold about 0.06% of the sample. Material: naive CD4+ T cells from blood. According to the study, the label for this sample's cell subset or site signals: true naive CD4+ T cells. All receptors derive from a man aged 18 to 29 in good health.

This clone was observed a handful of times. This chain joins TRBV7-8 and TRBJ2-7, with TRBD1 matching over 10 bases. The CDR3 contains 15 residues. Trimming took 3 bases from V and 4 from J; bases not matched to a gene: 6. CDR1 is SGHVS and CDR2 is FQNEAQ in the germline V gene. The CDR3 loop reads CASSFGGTGDYEQYF. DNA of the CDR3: TGTGCCAGCAGCTTCGGCGGGACAGGGGATTACGAGCAGTACTTC.

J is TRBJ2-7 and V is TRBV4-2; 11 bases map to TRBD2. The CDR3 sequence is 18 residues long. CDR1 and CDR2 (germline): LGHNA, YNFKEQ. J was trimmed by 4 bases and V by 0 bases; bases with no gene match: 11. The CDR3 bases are TGTGCCAGCAGCCAAGATCAGGTGACTAGCGGGATAACATACGAGCAGTACTTC. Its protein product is CASSQDQVTSGITYEQYF.

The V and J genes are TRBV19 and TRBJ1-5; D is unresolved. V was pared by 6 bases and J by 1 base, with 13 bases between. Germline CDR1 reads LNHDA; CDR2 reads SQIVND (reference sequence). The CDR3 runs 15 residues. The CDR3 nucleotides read TGTGCCAGTAGGGGCGACCTTGGGAGCAATCAGCCCCAGCATTTT. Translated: CASRGDLGSNQPQHF.

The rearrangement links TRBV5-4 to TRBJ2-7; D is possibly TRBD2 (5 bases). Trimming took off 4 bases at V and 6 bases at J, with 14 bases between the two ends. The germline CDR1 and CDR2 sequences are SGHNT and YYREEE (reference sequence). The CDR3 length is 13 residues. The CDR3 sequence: CASSDGLPSEQYF. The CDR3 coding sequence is TGTGCCAGCAGCGACGGACTCCCCTCCGAGCAGTACTTC. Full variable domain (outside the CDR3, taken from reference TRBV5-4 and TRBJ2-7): ETGVTQSPTHLIKTRGQQVTLRCSSQSGHNTVSWYQQALGQGPQFIFQYYREEENGRGNFPPRFSGLQFPNYSSELNVNALELDDSALYLCASSDGLPSEQYFGPGTRLTVT.

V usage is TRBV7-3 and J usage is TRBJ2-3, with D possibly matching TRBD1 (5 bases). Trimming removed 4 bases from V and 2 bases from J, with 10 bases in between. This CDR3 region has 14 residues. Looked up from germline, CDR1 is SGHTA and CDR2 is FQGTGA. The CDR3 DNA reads TGTGCCAGCAGCTCCCTAGGGGACACAGATACGCAGTATTTT. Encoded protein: CASSSLGDTDTQYF.

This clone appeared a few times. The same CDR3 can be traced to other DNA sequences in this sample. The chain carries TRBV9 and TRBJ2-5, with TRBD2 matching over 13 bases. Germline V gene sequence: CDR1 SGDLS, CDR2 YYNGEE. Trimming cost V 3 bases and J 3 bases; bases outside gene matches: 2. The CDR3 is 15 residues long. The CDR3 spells CASSAGLAGEETQYF. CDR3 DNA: TGTGCCAGCAGCGCCGGACTAGCGGGAGAAGAGACCCAGTACTTC.

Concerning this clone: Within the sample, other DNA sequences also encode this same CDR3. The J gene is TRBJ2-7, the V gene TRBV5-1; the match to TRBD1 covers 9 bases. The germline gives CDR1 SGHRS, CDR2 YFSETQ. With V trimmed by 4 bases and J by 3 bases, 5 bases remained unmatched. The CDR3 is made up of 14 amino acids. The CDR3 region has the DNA TGCGCCAGCAGCACGGGACAGGGTAGCTACGAGCAGTACTTC. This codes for CASSTGQGSYEQYF.

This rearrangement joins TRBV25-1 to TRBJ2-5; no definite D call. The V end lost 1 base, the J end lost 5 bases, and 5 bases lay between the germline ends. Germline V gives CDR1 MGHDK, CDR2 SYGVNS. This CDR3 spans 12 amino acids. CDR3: CASSEFGETQYF. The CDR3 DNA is TGTGCCAGCAGTGAATTCGGGGAGACCCAGTACTTC. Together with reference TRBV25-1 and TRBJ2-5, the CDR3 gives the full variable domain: EADIYQTPRYLVIGTGKKITLECSQTMGHDKMYWYQQDPGMELHLIHYSYGVNSTEKGDLSSESTVSRIRTEHFPLTLESARPSHTSQYLCASSEFGETQYFGPGTRLLVL.

CDR3 bases: TGCGCCAGCAGCTTGGAATCCTCGCTTAATGAGCAGTTCTTC. Residues: CASSLESSLNEQFF. The chain recombines TRBV5-1 with TRBJ2-1; unclear D gene. CDR1 SGHRS and CDR2 YFSETQ come from the germline V gene. The CDR3 consists of 14 residues. V lost 0 bases and J lost 7, with 11 bases in between.

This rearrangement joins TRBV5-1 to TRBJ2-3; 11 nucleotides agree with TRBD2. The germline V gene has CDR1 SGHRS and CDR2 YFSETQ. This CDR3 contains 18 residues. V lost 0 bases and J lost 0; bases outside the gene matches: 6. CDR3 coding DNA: TGCGCCAGCAGCTTGGGACTAGCGGGATCGCCCAGCACAGATACGCAGTATTTT. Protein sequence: CASSLGLAGSPSTDTQYF.

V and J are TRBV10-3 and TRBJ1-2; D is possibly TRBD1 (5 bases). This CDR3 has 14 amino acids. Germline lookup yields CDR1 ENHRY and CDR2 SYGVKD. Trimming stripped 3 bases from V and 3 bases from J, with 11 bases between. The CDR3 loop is CAISDPGEDYGYTF. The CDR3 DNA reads TGTGCCATCAGTGATCCGGGGGAAGACTATGGCTACACCTTC.